Each of the 10 T cell receptor beta chains below was sequenced from the same sample in a study of CD8+ T cells in alopecia areata. Reverse transcribed after extraction, RNA yielded cDNA as the sequencing template. The method was immunoSEQ multiplex PCR; TCRdb's version includes in-frame clones alone and lacks a portion of them. The data contain around 140,000 clones, more than 75% of them singletons. Sequencing was performed on CD8+ T cells sorted from blood, taken at week 0. The receptors were gathered from a human donor with alopecia areata.

This chain uses TRBV4-1 with TRBJ2-7; D is ambiguous. Germline V gives CDR1 MGHRA, CDR2 YSYEKL. V lost 1 base and J lost 0, with 7 bases in between. The CDR3 length is 14 residues. The CDR3 region is CASSQGYGSYEQYF. The DNA for the CDR3 is TGCGCCAGCAGCCAAGGTTACGGCTCCTACGAGCAGTACTTC.

This chain connects TRBV2 to TRBJ2-7; D ambiguous. The V gene lost 3 bases and the J gene lost 6 bases, with 6 bases spanning the gap. The germline V gene has CDR1 SNHLY and CDR2 FYNNEI. The CDR3 extends over 11 amino acids. CDR3 region: CASSDRGEQYF. The CDR3 DNA reads TGTGCCAGCAGTGACCGCGGCGAGCAGTACTTC.

The CDR3 DNA follows: TGCGCCAGCCAGAATGTAAGGGGCTCCTACAATGAGCAGTTCTTC. This gives the protein CASQNVRGSYNEQFF. The rearrangement uses TRBV5-1 and TRBJ2-1; maybe TRBD1 (5 bases). Trimming took 7 bases from V and 0 from J, leaving 14 bases between them. The CDR3 spans 15 residues. Germline-derived CDR1 and CDR2 are SGHRS and YFSETQ.

V gene TRBV6-5 combines with J gene TRBJ2-5; 9 bases match TRBD1. The end of the DNA aligns better with TRBJ2-7, so the J call may be wrong. CDR3 length equals 13 residues. Germline-derived CDR1 and CDR2 are MNHEY and SVGAGI. In nucleotides, the CDR3 is TGTGCCAGCAGTTACGGGACAGGGTACGAGCAGTACTTC. Its translation: CASSYGTGYEQYF.

This rearrangement joins TRBV6-1 to TRBJ2-7; 7 bases are shared with TRBD1. The CDR3 runs 15 residues. Germline V gene sequence: CDR1 MNHNS, CDR2 SASEGT. Trimming at V came to 7 bases and at J to 1 base, leaving 10 bases not matched to a gene. CDR3 loop: CASTQPRDSSYEQYF. CDR3 nucleotides: TGTGCCAGCACCCAACCCCGGGACAGTTCCTACGAGCAGTACTTC.

V is TRBV5-1 and J is TRBJ2-1; D is unresolved. Germline CDR1 SGHRS, CDR2 YFSETQ. This CDR3 is 13 amino acids long. V lost 0 bases and J lost 3, with 4 bases in between. In DNA, the CDR3 is TGCGCCAGCAGCTTGGTTGACTACAATGAGCAGTTCTTC. It yields the protein CASSLVDYNEQFF.

This clone was detected a few times. CDR3 amino acids: CASSEGDGLPHEQYF. CDR3 sequence (DNA): TGTGCCAGCAGTGAAGGAGATGGCCTTCCCCACGAGCAGTACTTC. V and J are TRBV6-1 and TRBJ2-7, with no clear D. The V end was cut by 1 base, the J end by 5 bases, with 15 bases between. Per germline, CDR1 MNHNS and CDR2 SASEGT. The CDR3 runs to 15 residues.

V usage is TRBV30 and J usage is TRBJ1-5, with D unclear. V lost 5 bases, J lost 7 bases, and 15 bases lay in between. The CDR3 is made up of 13 amino acids. The germline V gene encodes CDR1 GTSNPN and CDR2 SVGIG (reference sequence). CDR3 DNA sequence: TGTGCCTGGTCACAGCGGGGAGACCAGCCCCAGCATTTT. Its translation is CAWSQRGDQPQHF.

The chain uses TRBV4-2 and TRBJ1-1; 9 bases fit TRBD1. The CDR3 is 12 residues long. With V trimmed by 6 bases and J by 5 bases, 1 base remained unmatched. Per germline, CDR1 LGHNA and CDR2 YNFKEQ. The CDR3 sequence is CASRTGGTEAFF. DNA for the CDR3: TGTGCCAGCAGGACAGGGGGAACTGAAGCTTTCTTT.

The chain recombines TRBV30 with TRBJ1-5; TRBD1 matches 10 bases. The V and J ends lost 4 bases and 5 bases, in that order; junction bases with no gene match: 5. The CDR3 is 14 residues long. Germline V gives CDR1 GTSNPN, CDR2 SVGIG (reference sequence). This CDR3 is CAWNYGQGDQPQHF. CDR3 in DNA: TGTGCCTGGAATTACGGACAGGGGGATCAGCCCCAGCATTTT.